Listed below are T cell receptor beta chains from one sample, sequenced in a study of blood T cell repertoires in COVID-19. Some clones are missing from TCRdb's copy, which holds only in-frame ones; the method was immunoSEQ multiplex PCR. The sample holds about 140,000 clones; 65% to 80% are singletons and the top ten take roughly 15%. The source material was peripheral blood. These receptors all stem from a man between 45 and 60 years old with acute or convalescent COVID-19. Each CDR3 is given with its conserved first and last residue. The D gene is left open where the match is weak. Clone size is stated in some rows and not others, as once, few, many or a class when expanded.

TRBD1,.,TRBV5-1,TRBJ1-1,TGCGCCAGCAGCTTGGGGGGGTCGGCGACAGGGGGCAACTCTGAAGCTTTCTTT,CASSLGGSATGGNSEAFF
TRBD2,.,TRBV5-6,TRBJ2-1,TGTGCCAGCAGCTTGGCCAGCGGGGGAGTCTACAATGAGCAGTTCTTC,CASSLASGGVYNEQFF
TRBD2,.,TRBV11-2,TRBJ2-7,TGTGCCAGCAGCTTAGTTCGGGACTACTACGAGCAGTACTTC,CASSLVRDYYEQYF
TRBD1,.,TRBV18,TRBJ1-1,TGTGCCAGCTCAGCACGACAGGGGGTAGGCACTGAAGCTTTCTTT,CASSARQGVGTEAFF
.,many,TRBV11-3,TRBJ1-1,TGTGCCAGCAGCTTCCTCACAGGGAAGGGAAATGAAGCTTTCTTT,CASSFLTGKGNEAFF
TRBD1,few,TRBV29-1,TRBJ2-1,TGCAGCGCCCCCAGGGGGCCCAATGAGCAGTTCTTC,CSAPRGPNEQFF
TRBD1,once,TRBV29-1,TRBJ2-1,TGCAGCGGGGACAGGGGAGTAGGGAATGAGCAGTTCTTC,CSGDRGVGNEQFF
TRBD1,.,TRBV11-3,TRBJ1-1,TGTGCCAGCAGCACGGGACAGGGGGGCACTGAAGCTTTCTTT,CASSTGQGGTEAFF
.,once,TRBV30,TRBJ2-3,TGTGCCTGGATGGAGGGGACCGGCGGGTGGGAATCGAGAGATACGCAGTATTTT,CAWMEGTGGWESRDTQYF
.,few,TRBV2,TRBJ2-4,TGTGCCAGCAGTGAATGGGGAGATGCCAAAAACATTCAGTACTTC,CASSEWGDAKNIQYF
TRBD2,.,TRBV2,TRBJ2-5,TGTGCCAGCACCGAAGAAGGGACTAGCGGGGGTGGAGAGACCCAGTACTTC,CASTEEGTSGGGETQYF
TRBD1,few,TRBV29-1,TRBJ1-5,TGCAGCGTGTCAGGGGGTGGACAGCCCCAGCATTTT,CSVSGGGQPQHF
TRBD2,.,TRBV12-5,TRBJ2-5,TGTGCTAGTGGTTTGTGGGGGGGGGAGACCCAGTACTTC,CASGLWGGETQYF
.,.,TRBV6-5,TRBJ2-2,TGTGCCAGCAGCAGGGTCTCGGGCACCGGGGAGCTGTTTTTT,CASSRVSGTGELFF
.,.,TRBV5-1,TRBJ1-2,TGCGCCAGCAGCTTGGATGGGGCCTATGGCTACACCTTC,CASSLDGAYGYTF
.,.,TRBV6-5,TRBJ1-2,TGTGCCAGCAGTTACTCAAGTCCAGGGTCCTATGGCTACACCTTC,CASSYSSPGSYGYTF
.,.,TRBV2,TRBJ1-4,TGTGCCAGCAGTGCCGGCGGGGGGTATGAAAAACTGTTTTTT,CASSAGGGYEKLFF
.,few,TRBV9,TRBJ1-2,TGTGCCAGCAGTCCTACAGGGAGTTATGGCTACACCTTC,CASSPTGSYGYTF
TRBD1,.,TRBV24-1,TRBJ2-2,TGTGCCACCAGTGATGCCGCCGGGACAGGACTCACCGGGGAGCTGTTTTTT,CATSDAAGTGLTGELFF
TRBD1,.,TRBV19,TRBJ1-6,TGTGCCAGTAGTACCGCGCTTTCAACAGGGGATGATTCACCCCTCCACTTT,CASSTALSTGDDSPLHF
.,.,TRBV5-1,TRBJ2-5,TGCGCCAGCAGCTTGGGCGGACAAGAGACCCAGTACTTC,CASSLGGQETQYF
.,.,TRBV11-3,TRBJ2-7,TGTGCCAGCAGCTTATCGGCCAGGGGGGACTCCTACGAGCAGTACTTC,CASSLSARGDSYEQYF
.,.,TRBV6-1,TRBJ1-4,TGTGCCAGCAGTGACAGGGTTAGTGAAAAACTGTTTTTT,CASSDRVSEKLFF
.,.,TRBV7-8,TRBJ1-1,TGTGCCAGCAGCCCTGGCCGGTACTTAGGGGCCGCTGAAGCTTTCTTT,CASSPGRYLGAAEAFF
.,.,TRBV15,TRBJ1-6,TGTGCCACCAGCATGAGCATCAATTCACCCCTCCACTTT,CATSMSINSPLHF
TRBD1,once,TRBV29-1,TRBJ2-3,TGCAGCGTCCGACAGGGGGCCGATAGCACAGATACGCAGTATTTT,CSVRQGADSTDTQYF
.,.,TRBV19,TRBJ1-2,TGTGCCAGTAGCCGGGGGGGCTATGGCTACACCTTC,CASSRGGYGYTF
TRBD1,.,TRBV10-1,TRBJ2-1,TGCGCCAGCAGTGACCCAGGGGGAAATGAGCAGTTCTTC,CASSDPGGNEQFF
.,.,TRBV19,TRBJ1-5,TGTGCCAGTAGACGGACACTGACTAGCAATCAGCCCCAGCATTTT,CASRRTLTSNQPQHF
.,.,TRBV6-5,TRBJ1-1,TGTGCCAGCAGTTCCCCTTTGGGAAAAGGGGGAACTGAAGCTTTCTTT,CASSSPLGKGGTEAFF
TRBD1,.,TRBV7-9,TRBJ2-2,TGTGCCAGCGACAGGGCAGCGAACACCGGGGAGCTGTTTTTT,CASDRAANTGELFF
.,.,TRBV3-1/TRBV3-2,TRBJ1-6,TGTGCCAGCAGCCAAGATGGAAGGAGCTCCTATAATTCACCCCTCCACTTT,CASSQDGRSSYNSPLHF
.,.,TRBV5-6,TRBJ1-2,TGTGCCAGCAGCTTGGATCGGACAACTTACTATGGCTACACCTTC,CASSLDRTTYYGYTF
.,once,TRBV14,TRBJ2-1,TGTGCCAGCAGCCAAGAAAGTATGGGACTTCACAATGAGCAGTTCTTC,CASSQESMGLHNEQFF
TRBD2,.,TRBV5-1,TRBJ2-2,TGCGCCAGCAGCTTTGGTCCTAGCGGGGGGGGACATAGAACCGCAAACACCGGGGAGCTGTTTTTT,CASSFGPSGGGHRTANTGELFF
.,.,TRBV2,TRBJ2-3,TGTGCCAGCAGTGATGGGCAGACAGATACGCAGTATTTT,CASSDGQTDTQYF
.,few,TRBV6-4,TRBJ2-1,TGTGCCAGCAGTGAGAAGGGGGGGCAGGGATACAATGAGCAGTTCTTC,CASSEKGGQGYNEQFF
.,.,TRBV30,TRBJ1-6,TGTGCCTGGAGCCCCCCGGGACACACGACCTATAATTCACCCCTCCACTTT,CAWSPPGHTTYNSPLHF
.,.,TRBV28,TRBJ1-5,TGTGCCAGCAGTCCCCAAACAGGGAATCAGCCCCAGCATTTT,CASSPQTGNQPQHF
TRBD1,.,TRBV30,TRBJ1-6,TGTGCCTGGAGACAGGGGTTGGATTCACCCCTCCACTTT,CAWRQGLDSPLHF
TRBD2,many,TRBV3-1/TRBV3-2,TRBJ2-3,TGTGCCAGCAGCCAAAGGCGCGGGGGGCTCGCAGATACGCAGTATTTT,CASSQRRGGLADTQYF
TRBD2,.,TRBV7-2,TRBJ2-3,TGTGCCAGCAGCTTAGTGTATCAGCGGGGGGACACAGATACGCAGTATTTT,CASSLVYQRGDTDTQYF
.,.,TRBV5-1,TRBJ1-6,TGCGCCAGCAGCTTGACGGGAGGCCCTAATTCACCCCTCCACTTT,CASSLTGGPNSPLHF